The present T cell receptor (beta chain) was sequenced within a study of blood T cell repertoires in COVID-19. Across the study: Italy, Spain and the United States were the sources of the convalescent and acute COVID-19 samples. PBMCs, B-cell-depleted T cells, or T cells provided the cDNA or gDNA that made up the material.

Between the trimmed V and J ends, which lost 5 bases and 4 bases, there was a span of 9 bases. The CDR3 has 12 residues. Germline V lookup: CDR1 SGHVS, CDR2 FQNEAQ. The protocol was immunoSEQ multiplex PCR, while the TCRdb copy is restricted to in-frame clones and leaves out a portion. The table has some 290,000 clones, under 90% seen once. Patients at the Seattle site were enrolled during active infection and followed longitudinally. This clonotype was obtained from a woman aged 25 to 39 with COVID-19, enrolled during active disease. Source material: peripheral blood. V and J are TRBV7-8 and TRBJ2-7, with D unclear. CDR3 loop: CASSPLRYEQYF. The CDR3 DNA reads TGTGCCAGCAGCCCACTTCGTTACGAGCAGTACTTC.